Listed here are 22 T cell receptor beta chains from one sample, sequenced in a study of monozygotic twins with inflammatory bowel disease. TCRdb reanalyzed the 5' RACE reads, giving one entry per CDR3 protein sequence and no DNA. The repertoire table contains approximately 330,000 distinct CDR3 sequences. Sequencing was performed on blood. These receptors originate from a human donor with ulcerative colitis or Crohn's disease, or a healthy co-twin of an affected twin (not recorded which).

The V gene is TRBV28, the J gene TRBJ2-3; the TRBD1 assignment by TCRdb is unverifiable without DNA. Germline-derived CDR1 and CDR2 are MDHEN and SYDVKM. There are 15 residues in the CDR3. This chain's CDR3 is CASSLRAADTDTQYF. Full variable domain (rest looked up from reference TRBV28 and TRBJ2-3): DVKVTQSSRYLVKRTGEKVFLECVQDMDHENMFWYRQDPGLGLRLIYFSYDVKMKEKGDIPEGYSVSREKKERFSLILESASTNQTSMYLCASSLRAADTDTQYFGPGTRLTVL.

CDR3 loop: CAIRAGGPNGNEQFF. This sequence joins TRBV10-3 and TRBJ2-1; TCRdb names TRBD2, which stays unverified in the absence of DNA. The CDR3 spans 15 residues. Germline V gene lookup returns CDR1 ENHRY and CDR2 SYGVKD.

This chain connects TRBV6-1 to TRBJ2-1; as DNA is missing, the TRBD1 call by TCRdb cannot be tested. The germline CDR1 and CDR2 sequences are MNHNS and SASEGT. The CDR3 is 14 amino acids. Here the CDR3 reads CASSEAGRVNEQFF.

The chain uses TRBV5-6 and TRBJ2-7. The CDR3 covers 13 residues. Germline CDR1 is SGHDT and CDR2 is YYEEEE. The CDR3 loop reads CASSFRKTYEQYF.

V usage is TRBV20-1 and J usage is TRBJ1-2. The CDR3 loop spans 13 amino acids. Germline V gene data show CDR1 as DFQATT and CDR2 as SNEGSKA (reference sequence). The CDR3 loop reads CSARVGRDGGYTF.

The chain couples TRBV3-1 to TRBJ2-2; TCRdb designates TRBD2, a call that cannot be tested without DNA. The CDR3 runs to 13 residues. Germline lookup yields CDR1 LGHDT and CDR2 YNNKEL (reference sequence). The CDR3 protein is CASSPRWGYGLFF.

The rearrangement links TRBV7-9 to TRBJ1-1; no DNA is available, so the TRBD1 call from TCRdb remains unchecked. This CDR3 has 14 residues. Germline V gene data show CDR1 as SEHNR and CDR2 as FQNEAQ (reference sequence). CDR3 region: CASSLSRGPTEAFF.

The V gene is TRBV7-2, the J gene TRBJ1-6; without DNA, the TCRdb call of TRBD1 cannot be checked. The germline V gene has CDR1 SGHTA and CDR2 FQGNSA. The CDR3 has 16 amino acids. The CDR3 is CASSLAFGQGYSPLHF.

The V and J genes are TRBV3-1 and TRBJ2-3; as DNA is missing, the TRBD1 call by TCRdb cannot be tested. The germline V gene has CDR1 LGHDT and CDR2 YNNKEL (reference sequence). This CDR3 region has 16 residues. CDR3 loop: CASSPAGTALTDTQYF.

J is TRBJ2-7 and V is TRBV6-5; TCRdb calls TRBD1, which cannot be checked without DNA. This CDR3 comprises 13 residues. Germline CDR1 and CDR2: MNHEY and SVGAGI. The CDR3 spells CASRRGVSYEQYF.

This chain links TRBV4-3 with TRBJ1-1; the D call of TRBD1 rests on TCRdb alone, since no DNA is present to check it. Germline loops: CDR1 LGHNA, CDR2 YSLEER. There are 18 residues in the CDR3. CDR3: CASSQDPTNRDRGTEAFF.

The chain uses TRBV24-1 and TRBJ2-5; there is no DNA to check the TCRdb D call of TRBD1. The CDR3 spans 16 residues. Germline CDR1 and CDR2: KGHDR and SFDVKD. The CDR3 is CATSSRAGGKGETQYF.

The V gene is TRBV7-9, the J gene TRBJ1-4. This CDR3 has 14 amino acids. From germline, CDR1 is SEHNR and CDR2 FQNEAQ (reference sequence). This CDR3 reads CASSPLTVDEKLFF.

V usage is TRBV12-3 or TRBV12-4 and J usage is TRBJ2-7; TCRdb selects TRBD1, and the lack of DNA leaves this call unchecked. The length of the CDR3 is 15 residues. CDR3 in amino acids: CASSFEGQVTYEQYF.

The rearrangement joins TRBV5-1 to TRBJ2-2; TCRdb lists TRBD1, though no DNA is available to test this call. Germline V gene lookup returns CDR1 SGHRS and CDR2 YFSETQ. The CDR3 length is 16 residues. The CDR3 loop reads CASSPGGTGNTGELFF. The full variable domain, completed using reference TRBV5-1 and TRBJ2-2, is KAGVTQTPRYLIKTRGQQVTLSCSPISGHRSVSWYQQTPGQGLQFLFEYFSETQRNKGNFPGRFSGRQFSNSRSEMNVSTLELGDSALYLCASSPGGTGNTGELFFGEGSRLTVL.

The chain has TRBV5-6 and TRBJ1-1; the D call from TCRdb, TRBD1, cannot be confirmed without DNA. The CDR3 has 14 amino acids. Germline V gene data show CDR1 as SGHDT and CDR2 as YYEEEE. CDR3 loop: CASSSLSSRDGSFF.

The V call is TRBV9, the J call TRBJ2-7; TCRdb indicates TRBD1, and absent DNA this call remains unverified. The CDR3 has 14 residues. The V gene's germline CDR1 is SGDLS and CDR2 YYNGEE. The CDR3 sequence: CASRDIRDNYEQYF.

The chain combines TRBV2 with TRBJ1-2; without DNA, the TCRdb call of TRBD1 cannot be checked. Germline V CDR1 and CDR2: SNHLY, FYNNEI. CDR3 length: 13 residues. The CDR3 region is CASRQGTNYGYTF.

V usage is TRBV5-1 and J usage is TRBJ2-7; with no DNA, the TCRdb D assignment of TRBD1 cannot be verified. Germline CDR1 SGHRS, CDR2 YFSETQ. This CDR3 has 15 residues. This chain's CDR3 is CASSTFGTGTYEQYF.

This chain joins TRBV5-1 and TRBJ2-7; TCRdb's assignment of TRBD2 cannot be checked, as there is no DNA. Germline V gives CDR1 SGHRS, CDR2 YFSETQ. This CDR3 spans 15 amino acids. The CDR3 spells CASSLGVAASYEQYF.

The V gene is TRBV11-2, the J gene TRBJ2-2; without DNA, the TCRdb call of TRBD2 cannot be checked. Germline V gene lookup returns CDR1 SGHAT and CDR2 FQNNGV. The CDR3 runs 18 residues. This CDR3 is CASSSRTSGGAPAGELFF.

V and J are TRBV5-5 and TRBJ2-2; TCRdb's D gene call, TRBD1, goes unchecked for lack of DNA. CDR3 length: 15 amino acids. Germline loops: CDR1 SGHKS, CDR2 YYEKEE (reference sequence). CDR3 sequence reads: CASSTQGARTGELFF.